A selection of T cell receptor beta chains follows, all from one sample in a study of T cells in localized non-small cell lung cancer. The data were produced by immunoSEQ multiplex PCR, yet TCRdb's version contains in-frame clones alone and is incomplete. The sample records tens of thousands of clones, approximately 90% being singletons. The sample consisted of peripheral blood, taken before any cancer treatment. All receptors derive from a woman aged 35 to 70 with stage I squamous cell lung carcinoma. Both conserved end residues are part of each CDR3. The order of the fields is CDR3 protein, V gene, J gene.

CDR3: CASSQELGNTGELFF
V: TRBV14
J: TRBJ2-2

CDR3: CASSPRNNEQFF
V: TRBV9
J: TRBJ2-1

CDR3: CASSYLGTGRAPEAFF
V: TRBV6-5
J: TRBJ1-1

CDR3: CASGPGQTFSGANVLTF
V: TRBV5-1
J: TRBJ2-6

CDR3: CASSIPDGGYTF
V: TRBV19
J: TRBJ1-2

CDR3: CASSGGRTDTQYF
V: TRBV10-2
J: TRBJ2-3

CDR3: CASSRGTGVGQPQHF
V: TRBV19
J: TRBJ1-5

CDR3: CASSQDMRQGADYGYTF
V: TRBV4-1
J: TRBJ1-2

CDR3: CASSLSGGAVETQYF
V: TRBV7-3
J: TRBJ2-5

CDR3: CASSEDKNNYGYTF
V: TRBV2
J: TRBJ1-2

CDR3: CASSAAGGSTDTQYF
V: TRBV10-2
J: TRBJ2-3

CDR3: CASSTYGTGDTEAFF
V: TRBV6-6
J: TRBJ1-1

CDR3: CASSLGHGDTQYF
V: TRBV13
J: TRBJ2-3

CDR3: CASSTRAEEKLFF
V: TRBV19
J: TRBJ1-4

CDR3: CASSLRTTTGELFF
V: TRBV5-1
J: TRBJ2-2

CDR3: CASSPRDTGYEQYF
V: TRBV18
J: TRBJ2-7

CDR3: CASSQIQGGNEQFF
V: TRBV18
J: TRBJ2-1

CDR3: CASSFGGGEAFF
V: TRBV5-6
J: TRBJ1-1

CDR3: CASSDSPFYGYTF
V: TRBV18
J: TRBJ1-2

CDR3: CASSLLLNEQFF
V: TRBV5-4
J: TRBJ2-1

CDR3: CASSVTVNTEAFF
V: TRBV7-9
J: TRBJ1-1

CDR3: CASQGPPGGGELFF
V: TRBV2
J: TRBJ2-2

CDR3: CASSTDRGGYGYGYTF
V: TRBV19
J: TRBJ1-2

CDR3: CATSNQGARGNTIYF
V: TRBV15
J: TRBJ1-3

CDR3: CAWSTGLGRQETQYF
V: TRBV30
J: TRBJ2-5

CDR3: CASSKLGSNEKLFF
V: TRBV9
J: TRBJ1-4

CDR3: CAWSVGALAGTDTQYF
V: TRBV30
J: TRBJ2-3

CDR3: CASSGPGTRGETQYF
V: TRBV9
J: TRBJ2-5

CDR3: CASSLGRSGRGYTF
V: TRBV5-1
J: TRBJ1-2

CDR3: CAWSVGSGNTIYF
V: TRBV30
J: TRBJ1-3

CDR3: CASSQVASGSQETQYF
V: TRBV4-1
J: TRBJ2-5

CDR3: CASSPYGGLYGYTF
V: TRBV6-5
J: TRBJ1-2

CDR3: CASSLDREGTEAFF
V: TRBV5-4
J: TRBJ1-1

CDR3: CAWSGTMTVPYGYTF
V: TRBV30
J: TRBJ1-2

CDR3: CASSLAVVAGHTDTQYF
V: TRBV5-1
J: TRBJ2-3

CDR3: CASRSGQGNSPLHF
V: TRBV6-1
J: TRBJ1-6

CDR3: CAGSLAGQGGQYF
V: TRBV5-4
J: TRBJ2-7

CDR3: CASSERNSGGDTQYF
V: TRBV6-1
J: TRBJ2-3

CDR3: CASSLGDRWGEKLFF
V: TRBV7-2
J: TRBJ1-4

CDR3: CAWSGGLAGYEQYF
V: TRBV30
J: TRBJ2-7

CDR3: CASSPGTVGTNEKLFF
V: TRBV18
J: TRBJ1-4

CDR3: CASSPKGDPSLNYGYTF
V: TRBV7-3
J: TRBJ1-2

CDR3: CASSTRPGGSETQYF
V: TRBV6-5
J: TRBJ2-5

CDR3: CASSLAGGNTEAFF
V: TRBV5-8
J: TRBJ1-1

CDR3: CASSLGSGTANRPQHF
V: TRBV5-6
J: TRBJ1-5

CDR3: CASSSEWGTEAFF
V: TRBV7-7
J: TRBJ1-1